These T cell receptor beta chains were read from a single sample in a study of T-cell reconstitution after alpha-beta-depleted transplantation in children. TCRdb re-called the PCR reads with MiXCR, one entry per CDR3 protein. The data contain 250,000 or so distinct CDR3 sequences, around 25% of them seen just once; the ten biggest clones take up around 4.8%. The sequencing here drew on PBMCs, mostly from graft donor cells, taken 360 days after TCRalphabeta/CD19-depleted stem cell transplant. All receptors derive from a female patient aged 2-9 years who had a stem cell transplant for congenital amegakaryocytic thrombocytopenia, so the T cells may come from the graft donor. The CDR3 runs from the conserved cysteine through the conserved F or W. D genes are given only for firm matches. Only part of the rows carry a size: once, few, many, or a class if the clone is expanded.

clone size: few; V gene: TRBV10-3; D gene: -; J gene: TRBJ1-2; CDR3 protein: CAITEANYGYTF; CDR3 DNA: TGTGCCATCACTGAGGCGAACTATGGCTACACCTTC
clone size: -; V gene: TRBV12-3/TRBV12-4; D gene: -; J gene: TRBJ2-3; CDR3 protein: CASSLSGRSYTDTQYF; CDR3 DNA: TGTGCCAGCAGTCTCTCCGGACGCTCATACACAGATACGCAGTATTTT
clone size: few; V gene: TRBV7-9; D gene: -; J gene: TRBJ2-5; CDR3 protein: CASSLEADDAVYF; CDR3 DNA: TGTGCCAGCAGCTTAGAGGCGGACGACGCTGTGTACTTC
clone size: few; V gene: TRBV6-1; D gene: -; J gene: TRBJ1-1; CDR3 protein: CASKPGFTDTEAFF; CDR3 DNA: TGTGCCAGCAAACCGGGCTTTACGGACACTGAAGCTTTCTTT
clone size: few; V gene: TRBV12-3/TRBV12-4; D gene: -; J gene: TRBJ1-1; CDR3 protein: CASSLRGFNTEAFF; CDR3 DNA: TGTGCCAGCAGTTTACGGGGTTTCAACACTGAAGCTTTCTTT
clone size: few; V gene: TRBV6-1; D gene: TRBD2; J gene: TRBJ2-7; CDR3 protein: CASRAGLAGMYEQYF; CDR3 DNA: TGTGCCAGCAGAGCCGGACTAGCGGGGATGTACGAGCAGTACTTC
clone size: few; V gene: TRBV19; D gene: TRBD1; J gene: TRBJ1-2; CDR3 protein: CASSSDRGNYGYTF; CDR3 DNA: TGTGCCAGTAGTAGCGACAGGGGAAACTATGGCTACACCTTC
clone size: -; V gene: TRBV6-1; D gene: -; J gene: TRBJ1-3; CDR3 protein: CASRQGTANTIYF; CDR3 DNA: TGTGCCAGCAGACAGGGAACCGCGAACACCATATATTTT
clone size: -; V gene: TRBV6-1; D gene: TRBD1; J gene: TRBJ2-7; CDR3 protein: CAISDAVQGATSSYEQYF; CDR3 DNA: TGTGCCATCAGTGATGCGGTTCAGGGGGCCACCAGCTCCTACGAGCAGTACTTC
clone size: -; V gene: TRBV24-1; D gene: TRBD1; J gene: TRBJ2-1; CDR3 protein: CATSVSWTGEQFF; CDR3 DNA: TGTGCCACCAGTGTGTCGTGGACAGGTGAGCAGTTCTTC
clone size: -; V gene: TRBV28; D gene: TRBD1; J gene: TRBJ1-2; CDR3 protein: CASSFGRESGTDYGYTF; CDR3 DNA: TGTGCCAGCAGTTTTGGCCGAGAAAGTGGGACAGACTATGGCTACACCTTC
clone size: many; V gene: TRBV12-3/TRBV12-4; D gene: -; J gene: TRBJ2-7; CDR3 protein: CASSVYEQYF; CDR3 DNA: TGTGCCAGCAGCGTTTACGAGCAGTACTTC
clone size: few; V gene: TRBV7-8; D gene: -; J gene: TRBJ2-2; CDR3 protein: CASSPVRLSNTGELFF; CDR3 DNA: TGTGCCAGCAGCCCTGTTCGTCTTTCCAACACCGGGGAGCTGTTTTTT
clone size: -; V gene: TRBV27; D gene: TRBD2; J gene: TRBJ2-3; CDR3 protein: CASSDGTSGGSTDTQYF; CDR3 DNA: TGTGCCAGCAGCGACGGGACTAGCGGGGGCAGCACAGATACGCAGTATTTT
clone size: -; V gene: TRBV20-1; D gene: TRBD1; J gene: TRBJ2-1; CDR3 protein: CSGQGASDEQFF; CDR3 DNA: TGCAGCGGGCAGGGGGCGTCGGATGAGCAGTTCTTC
clone size: -; V gene: TRBV12-3/TRBV12-4; D gene: -; J gene: TRBJ2-1; CDR3 protein: CASTLRPKFVGLYNEQFF; CDR3 DNA: TGTGCCAGCACTCTAAGGCCTAAATTCGTGGGCCTCTACAATGAGCAGTTCTTC
clone size: -; V gene: TRBV24-1; D gene: TRBD1; J gene: TRBJ1-1; CDR3 protein: CATAKTGTSEAFF; CDR3 DNA: TGTGCCACCGCTAAGACAGGGACCTCTGAAGCTTTCTTT
clone size: -; V gene: TRBV30; D gene: -; J gene: TRBJ2-5; CDR3 protein: CAWSVGDTQYF; CDR3 DNA: TGTGCCTGGAGTGTCGGTGATACCCAGTACTTC
clone size: -; V gene: TRBV7-2; D gene: TRBD1; J gene: TRBJ1-2; CDR3 protein: CASSLRAGRGRIGYTF; CDR3 DNA: TGTGCCAGCAGCTTAAGGGCAGGCAGGGGGAGGATTGGCTACACCTTC
clone size: few; V gene: TRBV20-1; D gene: -; J gene: TRBJ1-5; CDR3 protein: CSASTDSFTSNQPQHF; CDR3 DNA: TGCAGTGCTTCCACGGACAGCTTCACCAGCAATCAGCCCCAGCATTTT
clone size: few; V gene: TRBV20-1; D gene: -; J gene: TRBJ2-1; CDR3 protein: CSASPGQLLIYNEQFF; CDR3 DNA: TGCAGTGCTTCACCCGGACAGCTATTAATCTACAATGAGCAGTTCTTC
clone size: many; V gene: TRBV6-5; D gene: -; J gene: TRBJ2-1; CDR3 protein: CASSYDSHSYNEQFF; CDR3 DNA: TGTGCCAGCAGTTACGACTCACACTCCTACAATGAGCAGTTCTTC
clone size: -; V gene: TRBV12-3/TRBV12-4; D gene: TRBD1; J gene: TRBJ1-5; CDR3 protein: CASSQGQQPQHF; CDR3 DNA: TGTGCCAGCAGTCAGGGACAGCAGCCCCAGCATTTT
clone size: few; V gene: TRBV20-1; D gene: -; J gene: TRBJ2-3; CDR3 protein: CSARQNRGDTQYF; CDR3 DNA: TGCAGTGCTAGACAGAACCGCGGGGATACGCAGTATTTT
clone size: -; V gene: TRBV25-1; D gene: -; J gene: TRBJ1-5; CDR3 protein: CASSDPKLGTQHF; CDR3 DNA: TGTGCCAGCAGTGACCCTAAATTGGGGACCCAGCATTTT
clone size: -; V gene: TRBV28; D gene: TRBD2; J gene: TRBJ2-7; CDR3 protein: CASTNIAGLYEQYF; CDR3 DNA: TGTGCCAGCACCAATATAGCGGGGCTCTACGAGCAGTACTTC
clone size: few; V gene: TRBV20-1; D gene: -; J gene: TRBJ1-5; CDR3 protein: CSARGTQPQHF; CDR3 DNA: TGCAGTGCTAGGGGGACTCAGCCCCAGCATTTT
clone size: many; V gene: TRBV12-3/TRBV12-4; D gene: TRBD2; J gene: TRBJ2-1; CDR3 protein: CASSRLAGDYNEQFF; CDR3 DNA: TGTGCCAGCAGCCGACTAGCGGGAGACTACAATGAGCAGTTCTTC
clone size: -; V gene: TRBV19; D gene: -; J gene: TRBJ2-7; CDR3 protein: CASRQGGTYEQYF; CDR3 DNA: TGTGCCAGTAGACAGGGCGGCACCTACGAGCAGTACTTC
clone size: -; V gene: TRBV20-1; D gene: -; J gene: TRBJ2-4; CDR3 protein: CSASFGATRAKNIQYF; CDR3 DNA: TGCAGTGCTAGTTTCGGGGCAACCAGAGCCAAAAACATTCAGTACTTC
clone size: -; V gene: TRBV7-8; D gene: -; J gene: TRBJ2-1; CDR3 protein: CASSLAMANEQFF; CDR3 DNA: TGTGCCAGCAGCTTAGCGATGGCGAATGAGCAGTTCTTC
clone size: -; V gene: TRBV12-3/TRBV12-4; D gene: TRBD2; J gene: TRBJ2-1; CDR3 protein: CASGVERGPYNEQFF; CDR3 DNA: TGTGCCAGCGGGGTTGAGCGGGGGCCCTACAATGAGCAGTTCTTC